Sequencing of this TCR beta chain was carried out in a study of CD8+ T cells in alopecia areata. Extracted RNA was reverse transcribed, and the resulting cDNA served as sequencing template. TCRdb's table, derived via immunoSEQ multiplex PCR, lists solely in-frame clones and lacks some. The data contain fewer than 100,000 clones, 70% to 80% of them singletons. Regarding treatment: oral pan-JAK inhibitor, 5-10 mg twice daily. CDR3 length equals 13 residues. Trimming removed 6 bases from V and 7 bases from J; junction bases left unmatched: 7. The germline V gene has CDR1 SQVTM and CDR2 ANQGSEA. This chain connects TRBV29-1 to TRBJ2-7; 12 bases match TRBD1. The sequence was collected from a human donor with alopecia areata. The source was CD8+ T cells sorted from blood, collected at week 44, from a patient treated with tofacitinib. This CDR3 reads CSVAGQGAGEQYF. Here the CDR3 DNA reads TGCAGCGTCGCGGGACAGGGGGCTGGAGAGCAGTACTTC.